The 16 T cell receptor beta chains below were found in one sample sequenced in a study of identical twins. MiXCR was run by TCRdb on the 5' RACE reads, yielding one entry per CDR3 protein. The sample includes some 690,000 distinct CDR3 sequences, around 21% of them seen just once. These data also featured in a second study, about T cells expressing NK-cell markers.

Sequenced material: PBMCs. The source is a woman younger than 30 in good health.

CDR3 region: CASTPTGEETQYF. Here the CDR3 DNA reads TGTGCCAGCACCCCAACGGGAGAAGAGACCCAGTACTTC. V is TRBV6-6 and J is TRBJ2-5; TRBD2 is a possible D gene (6 bases). Per the germline V gene, CDR1 is MNHNY and CDR2 is SVGAGI (reference sequence). Trimming removed 7 bases from V and 3 bases from J, with 12 bases in between. The length of the CDR3 is 13 residues.

This clonotype was seen a handful of times. The V gene is TRBV9, the J gene TRBJ1-3; weak D call: TRBD1 (6 bases). Trimming took 3 bases from V and 0 from J, leaving 10 bases between them. CDR1 is SGDLS and CDR2 is YYNGEE in the germline V gene. The CDR3 is 15 amino acids. The CDR3 DNA reads as TGTGCCAGCAGCGCCTCAGGGGACTCTGGAAACACCATATATTTT. Protein product: CASSASGDSGNTIYF.

The genes are TRBV6-1 and TRBJ2-7; 9 nucleotides align to TRBD2. V shed 8 bases and J 2 bases; nucleotides not matched to a gene: 7. The germline CDR1 and CDR2 sequences are MNHNS and SASEGT. The CDR3 totals 14 residues. The CDR3 region has the DNA TGTGCCAGCCGACGACTAGCGGCTACCTACGAGCAGTACTTC. It is translated as CASRRLAATYEQYF.

This chain joins TRBV4-3 and TRBJ2-7; TRBD2 matches 11 bases. Germline CDR1 is LGHNA and CDR2 is YSLEER. The CDR3 extends over 16 amino acids. The V gene end was trimmed by 0 bases and the J gene end by 7 bases; junction bases not matched to a gene: 8. Written as DNA, the CDR3 is TGCGCCAGCAGCCAAGATTATACTAGCGGGAGTTCGGAGCAGTACTTC. It is translated as CASSQDYTSGSSEQYF.

The V and J genes are TRBV20-1 and TRBJ2-1, with 7 bases that match TRBD2. V lost 2 bases, J lost 0 bases, and 10 bases stayed unmatched. The germline V gene has CDR1 DFQATT and CDR2 SNEGSKA (reference sequence). The CDR3 totals 17 residues. This chain's CDR3 is CSARIPGLSSSYNEQFF. CDR3 nucleotide sequence: TGCAGTGCTAGAATACCGGGACTATCGAGCTCCTACAATGAGCAGTTCTTC.

The CDR3 here is CSASPTSGFTDTQYF. CDR3 bases: TGCAGTGCTTCACCGACTAGCGGGTTCACAGATACGCAGTATTTT. The chain uses TRBV20-1 and TRBJ2-3; 10 bases are a match to TRBD2. CDR3 length equals 15 residues. V gave up 5 bases and J gave up 2 bases; unmatched junction bases: 7. Germline V gives CDR1 DFQATT, CDR2 SNEGSKA (reference sequence).

The DNA for the CDR3 is TGTGCCAGCAGCCAAGTTGAGGATACGCAGTATTTT. It translates to CASSQVEDTQYF. The chain is built from TRBV3-1 and TRBJ2-3, with D hard to call. From germline, CDR1 is LGHDT and CDR2 YNNKEL (reference sequence). V was shortened by 1 base and J by 6 bases, with 5 bases between the two germline ends. The CDR3 spans 12 residues.

This clonotype was seen only a few times. The chain carries TRBV4-3 and TRBJ2-4; 7 nucleotides align to TRBD1. The CDR3 loop spans 16 amino acids. Germline V gene lookup returns CDR1 LGHNA and CDR2 YSLEER. V gave up 3 bases and J gave up 2 bases; unmatched junction bases: 7. CDR3 region: CASSHRQGDTKNIQYF. The CDR3 bases are TGCGCCAGCAGCCACCGACAGGGCGATACCAAAAACATTCAGTACTTC.

This clonotype showed up just a few times. In DNA, the CDR3 is TGCGCCAGCAGCTTAAGGACAGGATATGAGCAGTTCTTC. Amino acids: CASSLRTGYEQFF. The chain combines TRBV5-1 with TRBJ2-1, with 7 bases identical to TRBD1. This CDR3 contains 13 residues. After removal of 2 bases from V and 8 bases from J, the junction contained 4 bases not matched to a gene. The germline gives CDR1 SGHRS, CDR2 YFSETQ.

At least ten counts were recorded for this clonotype. The rearrangement links TRBV28 to TRBJ2-7; D call uncertain. This CDR3 comprises 13 residues. CDR1 MDHEN and CDR2 SYDVKM come from the germline V gene. V was clipped by 10 bases and J by 3 bases, with 16 bases between them. CDR3 in DNA: TGTGCCATCTTACTCGCAGGCGGCTACGAGCAGTACTTC. As protein: CAILLAGGYEQYF.

J is TRBJ2-2 and V is TRBV6-5; D gene uncertain. Per the germline V gene, CDR1 is MNHEY and CDR2 is SVGAGI. V lost 0 bases and J 9 bases, leaving 11 bases between the germline ends. The CDR3 extends over 14 amino acids. CDR3 protein: CASSYSMDPWELFF. The CDR3 DNA reads as TGTGCCAGCAGTTACTCGATGGACCCGTGGGAGCTGTTTTTT.

The chain recombines TRBV6-5 with TRBJ1-2, with TRBD1 identical over 12 bases. V gave up 2 bases and J gave up 5 bases; unmatched junction bases: 12. Germline CDR1 MNHEY, CDR2 SVGAGI. The CDR3 totals 18 residues. The DNA for the CDR3 is TGTGCCAGCAGTTACAGGCCAGGGGGGACAGGGGGCGCGTATGGCTACACCTTC. Translated, it gives CASSYRPGGTGGAYGYTF.

This clonotype showed up just a few times. The chain recombines TRBV5-1 with TRBJ1-1, with no clear D. Between the trimmed V and J ends, which lost 0 bases and 3 bases, there was a span of 6 bases. The CDR3 covers 13 residues. Germline CDR1 reads SGHRS; CDR2 reads YFSETQ. The CDR3 DNA reads as TGCGCCAGCAGCTTGGACTGGGACACTGAAGCTTTCTTT. Translation: CASSLDWDTEAFF.

The chain combines TRBV5-1 with TRBJ2-2; TRBD1 matches 10 bases. J lost 3 bases, V lost 4 bases, and 3 bases had no gene match. Germline CDR1 is SGHRS and CDR2 is YFSETQ. CDR3 length equals 15 residues. CDR3 loop: CASSTGTGDTGELFF. DNA for the CDR3: TGCGCCAGCAGCACCGGGACAGGGGACACCGGGGAGCTGTTTTTT.

This clonotype was recorded a few times. The chain recombines TRBV29-1 with TRBJ2-4; 7 bases map to TRBD2. This CDR3 contains 13 residues. V trimming: 1 base; J trimming: 8 bases; junction bases outside the gene matches: 5. Germline V gene lookup returns CDR1 SQVTM and CDR2 ANQGSEA. The CDR3 reads CSVEGGSGDIQYF. Written as DNA, the CDR3 is TGCAGCGTTGAAGGCGGGAGTGGAGACATTCAGTACTTC.

This clonotype was counted only a few times. This sequence joins TRBV7-9 and TRBJ1-2; tentative D call: TRBD1 (5 bases). This CDR3 comprises 15 residues. Trimming cost V 5 bases and J 0 bases, with 13 bases left between them. In germline, CDR1 is SEHNR, CDR2 FQNEAQ (reference sequence). The CDR3 nucleotides read TGTGCCAGCAGCATCAGGGACTTAGCTAACTATGGCTACACCTTC. It specifies CASSIRDLANYGYTF.